The present T cell receptor (beta chain) was sequenced within a study of shared clonotypes between healthy human individuals. Profiling relied on immunoSEQ multiplex PCR, and the TCRdb table lists in-frame clones only, not all of them. The table shows over a million clones, with around 78% occurring only once. Per the germline V gene, CDR1 is MDHEN and CDR2 is SYDVKM. Trimming pared 3 bases from V and 8 bases from J, leaving 17 bases between. The CDR3 runs 15 residues. This chain links TRBV28 with TRBJ2-1; D gene ambiguous. This TCR derives from a young man in good health. Some clones in this sample may be carry-over from other donors' samples. Sequences were obtained from memory CD4+ T cells from PBMCs. Subset given: CD45RA-negative fraction. This chain's CDR3 is CASSFNRGRIDEQFF. Here the CDR3 DNA reads TGTGCCAGCAGTTTTAACCGAGGACGCATCGATGAGCAGTTCTTC.